The entry below describes one T cell receptor beta chain. Its antigen is undetermined. This record belongs to a study of cytomegalovirus exposure and HLA in healthy donors. Primers: 60 Vbeta forward and 13 Jbeta reverse. TCRdb's table, derived via immunoSEQ multiplex PCR, lists solely in-frame clones and lacks some. The profile shows approximately 190,000 clones, around four fifths of them singletons. The CDR3 is 13 residues long. V gave up 3 bases and J gave up 2 bases, with 7 bases separating them. CDR1 is WNHNN, CDR2 SYGVQD, per germline (reference sequence). Study-wide results and caveats: Later analysis identified a missense DCLRE1C variant that was linked to TCR beta V- and J-gene trimming.

This TCR came from a woman aged 45-65 years in good health and CMV-seropositive. The chain uses TRBV10-1 and TRBJ1-2; D is possibly TRBD1 (5 bases). Sequencing used PBMCs. CDR3 region: CASSDYRNYGYTF. The CDR3 nucleotides read TGCGCCAGCAGTGATTACAGGAACTATGGCTACACCTTC.